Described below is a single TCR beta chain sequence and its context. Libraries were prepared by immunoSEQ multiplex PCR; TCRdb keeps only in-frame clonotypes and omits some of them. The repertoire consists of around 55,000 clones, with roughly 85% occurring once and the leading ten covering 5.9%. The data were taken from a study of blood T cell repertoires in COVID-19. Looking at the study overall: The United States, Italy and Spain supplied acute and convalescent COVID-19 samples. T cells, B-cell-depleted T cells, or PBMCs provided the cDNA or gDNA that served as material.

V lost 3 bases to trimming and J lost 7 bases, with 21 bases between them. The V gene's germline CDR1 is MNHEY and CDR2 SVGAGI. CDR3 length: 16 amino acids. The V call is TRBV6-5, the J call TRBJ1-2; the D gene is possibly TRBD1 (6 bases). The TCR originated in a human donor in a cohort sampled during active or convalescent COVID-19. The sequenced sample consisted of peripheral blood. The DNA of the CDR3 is TGTGCCAGCAGTTATACCGGGACACAGAGTTATGCTGGCTACACCTTC. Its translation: CASSYTGTQSYAGYTF.